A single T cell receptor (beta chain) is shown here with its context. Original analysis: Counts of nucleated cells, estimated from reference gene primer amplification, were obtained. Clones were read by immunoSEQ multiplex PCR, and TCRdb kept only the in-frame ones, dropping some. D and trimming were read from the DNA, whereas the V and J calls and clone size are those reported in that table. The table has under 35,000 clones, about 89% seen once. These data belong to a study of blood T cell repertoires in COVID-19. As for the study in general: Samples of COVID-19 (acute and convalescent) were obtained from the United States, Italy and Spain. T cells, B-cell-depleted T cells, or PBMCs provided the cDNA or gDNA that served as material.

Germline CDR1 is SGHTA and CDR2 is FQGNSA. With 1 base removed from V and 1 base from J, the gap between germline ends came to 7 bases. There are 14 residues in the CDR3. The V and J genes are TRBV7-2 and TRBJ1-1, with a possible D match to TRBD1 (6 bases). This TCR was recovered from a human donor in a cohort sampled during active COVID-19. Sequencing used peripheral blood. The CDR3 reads CASSLGTANTEAFF. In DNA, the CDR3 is TGTGCCAGCAGCTTAGGGACAGCGAACACTGAAGCTTTCTTT.